This entry features one TCR beta chain sequence. Libraries were prepared by immunoSEQ multiplex PCR; TCRdb keeps only in-frame clonotypes and omits some of them. The sample yields tens of thousands of clones, 92% seen once. V was clipped by 1 base and J by 6 bases, with 19 bases between them. Germline V gene data show CDR1 as SGHTA and CDR2 as FQGNSA. CDR3 length equals 16 residues. This entry is derived from a study of resident and recirculating memory T cells in vitiligo. For the study at large: Genomic DNA was extracted from whole homogenized samples, with no cell sorting.

This sequence was found in a male donor with vitiligo. The specimen sequenced was blood. This chain links TRBV7-2 with TRBJ2-7; D is perhaps TRBD1 (6 bases). The CDR3 loop is CASSLEPLNRAGEQYF. The CDR3, as DNA: TGTGCCAGCAGCTTAGAGCCCCTAAACAGGGCGGGCGAGCAGTACTTC.